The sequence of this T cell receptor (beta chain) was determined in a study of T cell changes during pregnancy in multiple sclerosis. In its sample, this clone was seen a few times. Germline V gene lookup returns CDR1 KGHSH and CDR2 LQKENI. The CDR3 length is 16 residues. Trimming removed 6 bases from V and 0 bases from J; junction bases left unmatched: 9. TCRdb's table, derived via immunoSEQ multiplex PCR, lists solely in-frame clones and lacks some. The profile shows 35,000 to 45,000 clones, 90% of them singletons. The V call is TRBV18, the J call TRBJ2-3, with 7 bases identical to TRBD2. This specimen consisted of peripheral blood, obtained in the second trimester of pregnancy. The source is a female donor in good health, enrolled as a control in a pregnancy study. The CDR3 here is CASSPVGGPSTDTQYF. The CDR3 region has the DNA TGTGCCAGCTCCCCCGTGGGAGGGCCCAGCACAGATACGCAGTATTTT.